This T cell receptor beta chain was observed in a study of memory CD4+ T cells and cytomegalovirus serostatus (dated by TCRdb to about 2019). For the wider study: The cohort included around 33 healthy adults from Belgium, of whom 9 were CMV seropositive and about 25 were CMV seronegative. To replicate a published TCR-based CMV serostatus classifier, the study sequenced CD4+ memory TCRbeta repertoires from a Belgian cohort whose cytomegalovirus serostatus was known. Overall study results and their limits: A median bootstrapped AUC of 0.95 with a 95% CI of 0.76-1.00 was achieved on the Belgian cohort by the original-framework classifier. Of 164 previously reported CMV-associated TCRbeta sequences, approximately 70 appeared in the CD4+ memory repertoires, each in one to five individuals. Only CD4+CD45RO+ memory cells were sequenced, in contrast to the original study, which included naive and memory CD4+ and CD8+ populations. For predicting CMV serostatus, the median bootstrapped AUC was about 0.95 using the original framework and roughly 0.92 using a US-trained random forest. The results were read as suggesting that the CMV-associated TCR signature is, for the most part, present in the CD4+ memory repertoire.

The CDR3 runs 15 residues from the cysteine to the phenylalanine. Here the CDR3 DNA is all that survives: 45 bases in frame from base 1. V sheds 3 bases and J sheds 3 bases, leaving 12 bases between their ends. The germline V gene encodes CDR1 LNHDA and CDR2 SQIVND (reference sequence). Genomic DNA was extracted from sorted cells with the Quick-DNA Microprep Kit. Amplification of TCRbeta DNA was done with the immunoSEQ hsTCRbeta kit, following the protocol from the manufacturer. TCRbeta libraries were sequenced on an Illumina MiSeq instrument. As for the authors' bioinformatics: Once out-of-frame sequences had been removed, a few million distinct TCRbeta sequences were left, which works out to an average of around 70,000 per individual. Each individual was scored by the count of about 150 previously reported CMV-associated TCRbeta sequences and the total productive distinct TCRbeta count. A beta-binomial model was reimplemented in Python, and scikit-learn random forests with default parameters were trained on US cohort data. Classifier performance on the Belgian cohort was summarized as median AUC with percentile confidence intervals calculated over 10,000 bootstrap iterations. TCRdb re-hosts the immuneACCESS table, in-frame sequences only. Its copies lack some clones; in the studies checked, an unresolved V gene accounts for under half of them, and the cause for the rest is not known. D and trimming were read from the DNA, whereas the V and J calls and clone size are those reported in that table. Recorded for this sample are 45,000 to 55,000 clones; around 80% of them occurred a single time. Over 0.5% of the sample rests with the top ten.

A FACSAria II was used to sort memory CD4+ T cells, defined as single viable CD3+CD4+CD8-CD45RO+ cells. CMV serostatus was determined using a Roche Elecsys assay that detects serum IgG against CMV pp150, pp28, p38 and p52. After thawing, total CD4+ T cells were enriched by positive selection with CD4 magnetic microbeads. The samples came from a different study that was designed specifically to examine the CD4+ T cell memory repertoire. Peripheral blood mononuclear cells were isolated and cryopreserved following standard operating procedures; serum was stored at -80 °C. The staining relied on CD3-PerCP (BW264/56), CD4-APC (RPA-T4), CD45RO-PE (UCHT1) and CD8-Pacific Orange (3B5) antibodies, and Sytox blue was used to exclude non-viable cells. As regards this clone: No cognate antigen has been identified for it. Per-base qualities were not stored, and no clone one base away is much larger.

Source material: memory CD4+ T cells from blood. This sequence uses TRBV19 and TRBJ2-1, with the D segment identity uncertain. The receptor's source is an adult in good health and CMV-seronegative. At the DNA level, the sequence is TGTGCCAGTAGTATTGACGCCTTACTCTACAATGAGCAGTTCTTC. It is translated as CASSIDALLYNEQFF.